These 16 T cell receptor beta chains came from one sample sequenced in a study of blood T cell repertoires in COVID-19. Here immunoSEQ multiplex PCR was the method, and the copy in TCRdb shows in-frame clones only, minus some. The profile shows 90,000 to 100,000 clones, roughly 80% of them singletons. The sample consisted of peripheral blood. The receptors were sampled from a woman of 80 years or more with acute or convalescent COVID-19.

The genes are TRBV5-1 and TRBJ1-1; D ambiguous. There are 14 residues in the CDR3. Trimming removed 3 bases from V and 1 base from J, with 10 bases in between. CDR1 SGHRS and CDR2 YFSETQ come from the germline V gene. The chain's CDR3 is CASSSREGNTEAFF. The CDR3, as DNA: TGCGCCAGCAGCTCCCGCGAGGGGAACACTGAAGCTTTCTTT.

Turning to this clone: The sample carries other DNA sequences with the same CDR3. The V and J genes are TRBV13 and TRBJ2-3, with 9 bases lining up with TRBD2. J gave up 0 bases and V 0 bases, and 4 bases lay outside the gene matches. This CDR3 spans 17 amino acids. Germline V gene data show CDR1 as PRHDT and CDR2 as FYEKMQ (reference sequence). CDR3 residues: CASSLGLSGGSTDTQYF. CDR3 sequence (DNA): TGTGCCAGCAGCTTAGGCTTGAGCGGGGGGAGCACAGATACGCAGTATTTT.

This clone was seen a handful of times. The chain carries TRBV18 and TRBJ1-2; no definite D call. The CDR3 sequence is 17 residues long. Germline CDR1 KGHSH, CDR2 LQKENI. Trimming cost V 2 bases and J 0 bases, with 16 bases left between them. CDR3 DNA sequence: TGTGCCAGCTCACCAGTCGCGCCAAACAGACCTAACTATGGCTACACCTTC. It specifies CASSPVAPNRPNYGYTF.

This chain connects TRBV2 to TRBJ1-4; TRBD1 agrees at 9 bases. The CDR3 contains 14 residues. The V and J ends lost 6 bases and 6 bases, in that order; junction bases with no gene match: 5. Germline V gives CDR1 SNHLY, CDR2 FYNNEI. In DNA, the CDR3 is TGTGCCAGCAGGACGGGACAGGGATATGAAAAACTGTTTTTT. Residues: CASRTGQGYEKLFF.

A note on this clone: This CDR3 is missing its conserved last phenylalanine or tryptophan, likely due to a read error. It is unclear where the CDR3 begins or ends on the DNA, so no DNA is shown, and the CDR3 is as TCRdb lists it. The chain employs TRBV9 and TRBJ2-7; the D call TRBD2 from the table was never checked on the DNA. Per germline, CDR1 SGDLS and CDR2 YYNGEE. The CDR3 numbers 12 amino acids, ends counted. This CDR3 is CASSVVAGVQGA.

The rearrangement links TRBV28 to TRBJ2-7; 8 bases agree with TRBD1. Germline lookup yields CDR1 MDHEN and CDR2 SYDVKM. V lost 4 bases to trimming and J lost 6 bases; unmatched junction nucleotides: 11. CDR3 size: 15 residues. DNA of the CDR3: TGTGCCAGCAGTTCCGATTGGCAGGGGGCCGTCGAGCAGTACTTC. Encoded protein: CASSSDWQGAVEQYF.

V gene TRBV5-5 combines with J gene TRBJ2-1, with a weak D call TRBD1 (5 bases). V lost 0 bases to trimming and J lost 0 bases, with 10 bases between them. The CDR3 consists of 16 residues. Germline-derived CDR1 and CDR2 are SGHKS and YYEKEE (reference sequence). CDR3 protein: CASSLAGSSSYNEQFF. CDR3 sequence (DNA): TGTGCCAGCAGCTTGGCAGGGTCAAGCTCCTACAATGAGCAGTTCTTC. The full variable domain, rest sourced from reference TRBV5-5 and TRBJ2-1, is DAGVTQSPTHLIKTRGQQVTLRCSPISGHKSVSWYQQVLGQGPQFIFQYYEKEERGRGNFPDRFSARQFPNYSSELNVNALLLGDSALYLCASSLAGSSSYNEQFFGPGTRLTVL.

The chain combines TRBV6-1 with TRBJ2-2; D uncertain. Germline V gene lookup returns CDR1 MNHNS and CDR2 SASEGT. The CDR3 is 14 residues long. Trimming took 0 bases from V and 5 from J, leaving 7 bases between them. The CDR3: CASSEARWTGELFF. Written as DNA, the CDR3 is TGTGCCAGCAGTGAAGCGCGATGGACCGGGGAGCTGTTTTTT.

This clone has only a few counts. The J gene is TRBJ1-2, the V gene TRBV7-2; 9 bases match TRBD1. There are 13 residues in the CDR3. Germline loops: CDR1 SGHTA, CDR2 FQGNSA. Trimming cost V 5 bases and J 9 bases; bases outside gene matches: 7. The CDR3 region is CASSPTGGRSYTF. In nucleotides, the CDR3 is TGTGCCAGCAGCCCCACAGGGGGCAGAAGCTACACCTTC.

J is TRBJ2-5 and V is TRBV6-2 or TRBV6-3; D is perhaps TRBD1 (6 bases). V was pared by 5 bases and J by 3 bases, with 25 bases between. From germline, CDR1 is MNHEY and CDR2 SVGEGT. The CDR3 runs 18 residues. In DNA, the CDR3 is TGTGCCAGCAGTCAAAGGACCTTAACCGGGACAAAGAAAGAGACCCAGTACTTC. It codes for CASSQRTLTGTKKETQYF.

This clone was found a few times. This chain links TRBV7-3 with TRBJ2-1; D is possibly TRBD1 (5 bases). The V gene's germline CDR1 is SGHTA and CDR2 FQGTGA. The V end was cut by 5 bases, the J end by 5 bases, with 10 bases between. The CDR3 runs to 13 residues. Written as DNA, the CDR3 is TGTGCCAGCAGCCCAGGGCGAAACAATGAGCAGTTCTTC. Protein: CASSPGRNNEQFF.

This clone was found a few times. This chain connects TRBV10-3 to TRBJ1-1, with TRBD1 as a possible D gene (5 bases). V lost 10 bases and J 0 bases, leaving 9 bases between the germline ends. CDR3 length: 12 residues. Germline CDR1 reads ENHRY; CDR2 reads SYGVKD. CDR3 residues: CATGHLNTEAFF. As DNA, the CDR3 is TGTGCCACCGGACATTTGAACACTGAAGCTTTCTTT.

This clone has a single count. The V call is TRBV18, the J call TRBJ2-7; TRBD1 matches at 7 bases. Germline CDR1 reads KGHSH; CDR2 reads LQKENI. V gave up 4 bases and J gave up 2 bases; unmatched junction bases: 2. The CDR3 is 13 residues long. As DNA, the CDR3 is TGTGCCAGCTCACTAGGGACAGCCTACGAGCAGTACGTC. It codes for CASSLGTAYEQYV.

V is TRBV30 and J is TRBJ1-2; TRBD1 matches 10 bases. Germline V gives CDR1 GTSNPN, CDR2 SVGIG (reference sequence). CDR3 length equals 13 residues. V lost 5 bases and J lost 6; bases outside the gene matches: 6. CDR3 DNA sequence: TGTGCCTGGGGGCTGGGACAGGGGAATGGCTACACCTTC. Its protein product is CAWGLGQGNGYTF.

The gene calls are TRBV27 and TRBJ2-5; D is unresolved. Per the germline V gene, CDR1 is MNHEY and CDR2 is SMNVEV (reference sequence). CDR3 size: 14 residues. The V end lost 2 bases, the J end lost 1 base, and 8 bases lay between the germline ends. CDR3 DNA: TGTGCCAGCAGTTTAGTGGGCCTCCAAGAGACCCAGTACTTC. Translated: CASSLVGLQETQYF.

The gene calls are TRBV3-1 (or the pseudogene TRBV3-2) and TRBJ1-2; D possibly corresponds to TRBD1 (6 bases). The length of the CDR3 is 16 residues. The V end lost 0 bases, the J end lost 4 bases, and 15 bases lay between the germline ends. Germline CDR1 reads LGHDT; CDR2 reads YNNKEL (reference sequence). The CDR3 sequence is CASSQESGGRGYGYTF. CDR3 bases: TGTGCCAGCAGCCAAGAATCGGGGGGGCGAGGCTATGGCTACACCTTC.